This T cell receptor beta chain originates from a study of blood T cell repertoires in COVID-19. As for the study in general: COVID-19 samples collected from the United States, Italy and Spain covered acute and convalescent phases. PBMCs, B-cell-depleted T cells, or T cells were the source of the cDNA or gDNA that made up the material.

The CDR3 is made up of 14 amino acids. Germline V gives CDR1 SQVTM, CDR2 ANQGSEA. The V and J ends lost 4 bases and 7 bases respectively, with 17 bases between them. Original processing notes: How many nucleated cells were present was estimated from reference gene primer amplification. Measured with immunoSEQ multiplex PCR; TCRdb has only the in-frame clones, and not every one. The V and J calls and clone size were taken over from that table, and D and trimming were inferred from the DNA. The sample includes about 24,000 clones, nearly 90% of them seen just once. The sequencing sample was made of peripheral blood. The TCR comes from a human donor in a cohort sampled during active COVID-19. The V and J genes are TRBV29-1 and TRBJ2-4; D might be TRBD2 (5 bases). This CDR3 is CSVVELLTGNIQYF. The CDR3 DNA sequence: TGCAGCGTTGTCGAACTACTAACGGGGAACATTCAGTACTTC. Based on the CDR3 plus reference TRBV29-1 and TRBJ2-4, the full variable domain is SAVISQKPSRDICQRGTSLTIQCQVDSQVTMMFWYRQQPGQSLTLIATANQGSEATYESGFVIDKFPISRPNLTFSTLTVSNMSPEDSSIYLCSVVELLTGNIQYFGAGTRLSVL.